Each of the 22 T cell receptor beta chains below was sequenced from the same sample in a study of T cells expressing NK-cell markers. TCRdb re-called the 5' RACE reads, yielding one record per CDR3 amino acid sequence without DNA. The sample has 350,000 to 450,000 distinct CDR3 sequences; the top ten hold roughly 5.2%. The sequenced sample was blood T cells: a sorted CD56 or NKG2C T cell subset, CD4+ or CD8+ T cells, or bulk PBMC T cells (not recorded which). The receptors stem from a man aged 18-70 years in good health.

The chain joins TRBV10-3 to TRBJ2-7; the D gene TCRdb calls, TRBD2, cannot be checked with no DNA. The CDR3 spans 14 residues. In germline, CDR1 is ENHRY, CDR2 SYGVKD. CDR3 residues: CAISEWGLADEQYF.

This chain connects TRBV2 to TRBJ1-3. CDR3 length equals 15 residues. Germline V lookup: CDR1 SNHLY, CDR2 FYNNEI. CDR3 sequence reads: CASRKDTSSGNTIYF.

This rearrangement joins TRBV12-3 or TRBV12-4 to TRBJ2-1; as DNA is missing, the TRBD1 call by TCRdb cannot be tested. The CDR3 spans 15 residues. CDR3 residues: CASSGWALGSHEQFF.

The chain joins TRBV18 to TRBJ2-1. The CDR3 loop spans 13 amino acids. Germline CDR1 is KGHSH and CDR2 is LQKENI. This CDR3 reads CASSVKDANEQFF.

CDR3 loop: CASSPIGLAETDTQYF. This sequence joins TRBV18 and TRBJ2-3; with no DNA, the TCRdb D assignment of TRBD2 cannot be verified. Germline assignment: CDR1 KGHSH and CDR2 LQKENI. The CDR3 extends over 16 amino acids.

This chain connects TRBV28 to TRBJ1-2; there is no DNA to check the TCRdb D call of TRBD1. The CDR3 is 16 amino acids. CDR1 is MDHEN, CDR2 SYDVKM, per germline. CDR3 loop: CASSFTRGPRGYGYTF.

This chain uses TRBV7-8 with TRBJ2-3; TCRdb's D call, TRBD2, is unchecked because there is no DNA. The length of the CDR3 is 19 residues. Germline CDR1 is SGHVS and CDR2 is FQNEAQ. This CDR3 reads CASSLASGGPTSSTDTQYF.

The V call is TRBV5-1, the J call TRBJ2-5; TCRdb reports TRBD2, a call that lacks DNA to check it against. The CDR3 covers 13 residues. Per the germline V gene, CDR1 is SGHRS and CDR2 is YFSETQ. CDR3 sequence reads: CASRLGLEETQYF.

The CDR3 loop reads CASSIQGMGTGELFF. This rearrangement joins TRBV5-1 to TRBJ2-2; the TCRdb D gene call, TRBD1, has no DNA to confirm it. Germline V CDR1 and CDR2: SGHRS, YFSETQ. The CDR3 runs to 15 residues.

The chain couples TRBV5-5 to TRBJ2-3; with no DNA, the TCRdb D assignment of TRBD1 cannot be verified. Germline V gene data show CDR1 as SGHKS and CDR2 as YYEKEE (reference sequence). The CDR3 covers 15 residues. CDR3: CASSLDGQGRDTQYF.

The CDR3 loop is CASTETGYGYTF. The rearrangement uses TRBV19 and TRBJ1-2. The CDR3 is 12 amino acids. Germline CDR1 is LNHDA and CDR2 is SQIVND (reference sequence).

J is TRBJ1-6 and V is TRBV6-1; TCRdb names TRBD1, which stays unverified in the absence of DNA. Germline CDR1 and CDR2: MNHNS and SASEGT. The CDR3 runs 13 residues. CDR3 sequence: CASSESGNLPLHF.

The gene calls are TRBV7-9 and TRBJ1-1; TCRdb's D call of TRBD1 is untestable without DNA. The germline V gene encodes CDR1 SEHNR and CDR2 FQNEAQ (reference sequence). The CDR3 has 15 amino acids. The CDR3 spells CASSSRDGMNTEAFF.

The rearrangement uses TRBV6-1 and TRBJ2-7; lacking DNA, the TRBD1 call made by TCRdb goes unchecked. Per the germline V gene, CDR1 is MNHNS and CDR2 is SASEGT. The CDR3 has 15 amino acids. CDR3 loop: CASSEEGQVLYEQYF.

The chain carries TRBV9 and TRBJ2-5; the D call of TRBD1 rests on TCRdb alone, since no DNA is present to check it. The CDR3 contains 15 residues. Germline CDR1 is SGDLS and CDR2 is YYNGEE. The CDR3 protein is CASSLRLGVEETQYF.

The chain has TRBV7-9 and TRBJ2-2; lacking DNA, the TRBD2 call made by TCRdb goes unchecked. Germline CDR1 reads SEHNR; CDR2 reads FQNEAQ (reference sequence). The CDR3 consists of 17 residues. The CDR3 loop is CASSRYSARIASGELFF.

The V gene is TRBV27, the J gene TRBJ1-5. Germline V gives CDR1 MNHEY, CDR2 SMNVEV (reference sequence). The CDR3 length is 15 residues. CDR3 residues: CASSLSVYGNQPQHF.

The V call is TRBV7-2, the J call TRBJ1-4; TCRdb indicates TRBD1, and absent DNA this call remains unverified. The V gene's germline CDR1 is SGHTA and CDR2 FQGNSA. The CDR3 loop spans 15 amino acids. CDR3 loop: CASSFGDRDDEKLFF.

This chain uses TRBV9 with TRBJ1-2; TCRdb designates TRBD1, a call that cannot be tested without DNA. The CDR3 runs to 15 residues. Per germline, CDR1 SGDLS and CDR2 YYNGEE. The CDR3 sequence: CASSVDLGRMRGYTF.

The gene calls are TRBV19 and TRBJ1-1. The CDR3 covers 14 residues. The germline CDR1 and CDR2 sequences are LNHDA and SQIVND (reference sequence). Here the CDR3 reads CASSILRTSTEAFF.

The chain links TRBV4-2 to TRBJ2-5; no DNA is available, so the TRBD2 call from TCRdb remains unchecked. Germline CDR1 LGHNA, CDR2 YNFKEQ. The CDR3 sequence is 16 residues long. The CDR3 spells CASSQDFFGGGETQYF.

CDR3 sequence reads: CASSEWGTGSNYGYTF. The J gene is TRBJ1-2, the V gene TRBV6-1; TCRdb indicates TRBD1, and absent DNA this call remains unverified. Germline V gene data show CDR1 as MNHNS and CDR2 as SASEGT. The CDR3 is 16 amino acids.